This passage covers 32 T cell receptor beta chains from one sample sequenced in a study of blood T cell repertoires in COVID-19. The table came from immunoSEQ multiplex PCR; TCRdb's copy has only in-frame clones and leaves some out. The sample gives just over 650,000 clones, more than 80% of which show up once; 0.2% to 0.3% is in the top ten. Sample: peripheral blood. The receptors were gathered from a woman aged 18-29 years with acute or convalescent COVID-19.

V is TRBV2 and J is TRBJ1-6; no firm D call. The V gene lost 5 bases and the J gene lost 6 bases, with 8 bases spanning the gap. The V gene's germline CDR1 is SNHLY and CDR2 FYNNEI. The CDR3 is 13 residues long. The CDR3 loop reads CASSPVPNSPLHF. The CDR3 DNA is TGTGCCAGCAGTCCAGTCCCTAATTCACCCCTCCACTTT.

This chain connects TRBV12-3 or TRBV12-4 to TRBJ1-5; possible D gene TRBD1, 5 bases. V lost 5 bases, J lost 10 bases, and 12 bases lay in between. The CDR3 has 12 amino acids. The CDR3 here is CASSPGVDPQHF. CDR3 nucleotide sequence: TGTGCCAGCAGTCCGGGGGTTGATCCCCAGCATTTT.

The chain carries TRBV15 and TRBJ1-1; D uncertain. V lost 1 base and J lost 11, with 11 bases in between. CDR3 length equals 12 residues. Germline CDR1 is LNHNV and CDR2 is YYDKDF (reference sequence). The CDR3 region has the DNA TGTGCCACCAGCAGAGTGAGCCCGGAGGCTTTCTTT. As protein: CATSRVSPEAFF. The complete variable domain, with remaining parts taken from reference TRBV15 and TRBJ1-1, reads DAMVIQNPRYQVTQFGKPVTLSCSQTLNHNVMYWYQQKSSQAPKLLFHYYDKDFNNEADTPDNFQSRRPNTSFCFLDIRSPGLGDTAMYLCATSRVSPEAFFGQGTRLTVV.

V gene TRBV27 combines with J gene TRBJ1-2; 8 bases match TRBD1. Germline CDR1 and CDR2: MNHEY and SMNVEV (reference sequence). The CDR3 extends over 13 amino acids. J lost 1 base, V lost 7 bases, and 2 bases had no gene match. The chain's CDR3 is CASKGQGNYGYTF. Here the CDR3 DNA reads TGTGCCAGCAAAGGACAGGGTAACTATGGCTACACCTTC.

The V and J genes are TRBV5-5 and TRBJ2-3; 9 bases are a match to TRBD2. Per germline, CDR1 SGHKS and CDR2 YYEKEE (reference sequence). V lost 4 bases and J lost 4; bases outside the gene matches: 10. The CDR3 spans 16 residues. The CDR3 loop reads CASSPLAGEGADTQYF. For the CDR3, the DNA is TGTGCCAGCAGCCCTTTAGCGGGAGAGGGGGCAGATACGCAGTATTTT.

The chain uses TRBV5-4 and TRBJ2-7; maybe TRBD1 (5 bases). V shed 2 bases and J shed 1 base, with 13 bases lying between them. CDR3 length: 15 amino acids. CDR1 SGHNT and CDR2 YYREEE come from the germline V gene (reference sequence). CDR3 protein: CASSLYKGPSYEQYF. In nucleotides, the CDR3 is TGTGCCAGCAGCTTATACAAGGGGCCTTCCTACGAGCAGTACTTC.

DNA of the CDR3: TGTGCCAGCAGTTTCCCTGGGCACGAGCAGTACTTC. Protein: CASSFPGHEQYF. J is TRBJ2-7 and V is TRBV7-9; no clear D gene. The germline CDR1 and CDR2 sequences are SEHNR and FQNEAQ (reference sequence). The V end was cut by 6 bases, the J end by 5 bases, with 11 bases between. This CDR3 comprises 12 residues.

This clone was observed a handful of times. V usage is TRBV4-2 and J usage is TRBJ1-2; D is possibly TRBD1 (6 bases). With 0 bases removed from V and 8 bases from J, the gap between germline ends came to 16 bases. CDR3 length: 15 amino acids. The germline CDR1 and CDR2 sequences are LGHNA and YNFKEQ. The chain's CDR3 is CASSQEGGGWGGYTF. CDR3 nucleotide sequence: TGTGCCAGCAGCCAAGAGGGAGGGGGTTGGGGCGGCTACACCTTC.

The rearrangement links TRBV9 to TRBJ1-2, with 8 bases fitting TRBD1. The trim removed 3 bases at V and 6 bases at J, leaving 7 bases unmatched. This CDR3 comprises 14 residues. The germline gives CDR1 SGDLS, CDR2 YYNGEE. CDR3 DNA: TGTGCCAGCAGCGCCGACAGGGGATCGGATGGCTACACCTTC. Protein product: CASSADRGSDGYTF.

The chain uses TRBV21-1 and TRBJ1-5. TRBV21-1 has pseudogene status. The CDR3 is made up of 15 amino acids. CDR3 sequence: CASSKRGASNQPQHF. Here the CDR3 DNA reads TGTGCCAGCAGCAAACGTGGTGCGAGCAATCAGCCCCAGCATTTT.

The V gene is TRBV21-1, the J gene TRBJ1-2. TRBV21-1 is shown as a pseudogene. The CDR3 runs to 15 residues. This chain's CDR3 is CASSKEEESNYGYTF. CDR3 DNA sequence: TGTGCCAGCAGCAAAGAGGAGGAGTCGAACTATGGCTACACCTTC.

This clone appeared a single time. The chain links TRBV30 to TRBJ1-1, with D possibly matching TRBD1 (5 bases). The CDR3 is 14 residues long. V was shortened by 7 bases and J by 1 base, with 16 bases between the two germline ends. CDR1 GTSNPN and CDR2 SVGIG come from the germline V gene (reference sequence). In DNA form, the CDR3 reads TGTGCCTTGAAGAAGGACACAGAGAACACTGAAGCTTTCTTT. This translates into CALKKDTENTEAFF.

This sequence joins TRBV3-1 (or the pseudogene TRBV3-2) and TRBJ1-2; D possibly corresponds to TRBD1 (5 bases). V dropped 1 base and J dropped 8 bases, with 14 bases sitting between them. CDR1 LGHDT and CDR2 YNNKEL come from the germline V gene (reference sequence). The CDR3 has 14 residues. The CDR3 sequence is CASSQGSGPRGYTF. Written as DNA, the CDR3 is TGTGCCAGCAGCCAAGGTTCAGGGCCCAGGGGCTACACCTTC.

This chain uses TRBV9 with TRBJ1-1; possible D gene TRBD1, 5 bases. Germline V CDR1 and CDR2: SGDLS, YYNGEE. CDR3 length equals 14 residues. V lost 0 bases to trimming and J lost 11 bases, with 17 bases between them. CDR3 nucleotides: TGTGCCAGCAGCGTAGCGCAGGGAACTGAAGGGGCTTTCTTT. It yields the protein CASSVAQGTEGAFF.

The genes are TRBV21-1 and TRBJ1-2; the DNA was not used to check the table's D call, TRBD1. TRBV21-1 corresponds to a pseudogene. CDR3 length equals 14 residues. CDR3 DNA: TGTGCCAGCAGCAATGACAGGGCAATCCCTTTCTACACCTTC. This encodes CASSNDRAIPFYTF.

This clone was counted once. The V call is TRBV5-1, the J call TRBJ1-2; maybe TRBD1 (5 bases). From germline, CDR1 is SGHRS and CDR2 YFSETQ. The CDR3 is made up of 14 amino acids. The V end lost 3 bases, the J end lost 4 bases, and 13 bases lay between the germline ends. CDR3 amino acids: CASSSQGATYGYTF. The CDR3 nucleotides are TGCGCCAGCAGCTCACAAGGGGCTACCTATGGCTACACCTTC. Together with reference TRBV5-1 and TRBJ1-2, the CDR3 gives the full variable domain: KAGVTQTPRYLIKTRGQQVTLSCSPISGHRSVSWYQQTPGQGLQFLFEYFSETQRNKGNFPGRFSGRQFSNSRSEMNVSTLELGDSALYLCASSSQGATYGYTFGSGTRLTVV.

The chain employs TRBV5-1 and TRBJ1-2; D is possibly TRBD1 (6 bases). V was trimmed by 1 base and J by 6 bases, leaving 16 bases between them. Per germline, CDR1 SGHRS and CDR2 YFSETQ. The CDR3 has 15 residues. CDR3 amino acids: CASSLPRQDFHGYTF. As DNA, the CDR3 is TGCGCCAGCAGCTTGCCCCGACAGGATTTTCATGGCTACACCTTC.

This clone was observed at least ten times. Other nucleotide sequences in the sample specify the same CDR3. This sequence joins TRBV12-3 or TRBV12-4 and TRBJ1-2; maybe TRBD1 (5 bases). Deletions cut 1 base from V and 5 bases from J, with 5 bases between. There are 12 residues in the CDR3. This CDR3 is CASSLEGYGYTF. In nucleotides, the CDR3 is TGTGCCAGCAGTTTAGAGGGGTATGGCTACACCTTC.

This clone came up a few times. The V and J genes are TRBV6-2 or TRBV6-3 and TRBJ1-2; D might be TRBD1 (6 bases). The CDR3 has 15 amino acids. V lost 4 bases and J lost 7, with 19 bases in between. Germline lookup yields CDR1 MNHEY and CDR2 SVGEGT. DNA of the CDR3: TGTGCCAGCAGTTCTCTCCGCTCGGGGGGCGGTGGCTACACCTTC. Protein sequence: CASSSLRSGGGGYTF.

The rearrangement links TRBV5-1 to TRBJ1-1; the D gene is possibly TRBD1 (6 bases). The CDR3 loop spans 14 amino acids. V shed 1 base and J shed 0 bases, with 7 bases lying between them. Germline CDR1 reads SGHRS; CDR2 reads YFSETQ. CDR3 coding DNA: TGCGCCAGCAGCTTGCAGGGGATGAACACTGAAGCTTTCTTT. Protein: CASSLQGMNTEAFF.

CDR3 coding DNA: TGTGCCACCCAGGCTCTACCTACGTTGGAGCAGTACTTC. Translated, it gives CATQALPTLEQYF. The chain joins TRBV10-3 to TRBJ2-7; D ambiguous. Per the germline V gene, CDR1 is ENHRY and CDR2 is SYGVKD. The CDR3 is 13 amino acids. The ends were cut back, 10 bases at V and 7 bases at J, with 20 bases in the middle.

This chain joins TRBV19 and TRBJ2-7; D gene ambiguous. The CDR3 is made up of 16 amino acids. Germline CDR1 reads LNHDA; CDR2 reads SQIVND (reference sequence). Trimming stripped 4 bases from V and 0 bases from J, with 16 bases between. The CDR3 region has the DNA TGTGCCAGTAGTAAGGAAGGCCTGAGGAGCTCCTACGAGCAGTACTTC. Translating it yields CASSKEGLRSSYEQYF.

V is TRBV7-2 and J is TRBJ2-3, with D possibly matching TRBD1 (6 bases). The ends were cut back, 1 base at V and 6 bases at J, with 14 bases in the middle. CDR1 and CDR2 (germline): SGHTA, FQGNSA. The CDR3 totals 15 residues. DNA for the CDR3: TGTGCCAGCAGCTTAGTTGGGGGCCTTCTGGATACGCAGTATTTT. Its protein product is CASSLVGGLLDTQYF. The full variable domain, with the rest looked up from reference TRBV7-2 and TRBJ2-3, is GAGVSQSPSNKVTEKGKDVELRCDPISGHTALYWYRQSLGQGLEFLIYFQGNSAPDKSGLPSDRFSAERTGGSVSTLTIQRTQQEDSAVYLCASSLVGGLLDTQYFGPGTRLTVL.

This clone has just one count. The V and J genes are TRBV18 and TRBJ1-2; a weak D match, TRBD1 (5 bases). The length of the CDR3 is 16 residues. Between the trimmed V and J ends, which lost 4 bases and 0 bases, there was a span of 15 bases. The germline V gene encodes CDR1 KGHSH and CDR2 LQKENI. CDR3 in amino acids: CASSLPLETANYGYTF. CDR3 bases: TGTGCCAGCTCACTTCCCCTTGAGACAGCTAACTATGGCTACACCTTC.

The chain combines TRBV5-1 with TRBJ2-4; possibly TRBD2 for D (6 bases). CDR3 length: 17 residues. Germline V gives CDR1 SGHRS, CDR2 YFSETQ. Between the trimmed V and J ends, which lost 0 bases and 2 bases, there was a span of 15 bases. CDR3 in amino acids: CASSLVATGVPKNIQYF. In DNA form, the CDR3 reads TGCGCCAGCAGCTTGGTGGCTACGGGGGTTCCCAAAAACATTCAGTACTTC.

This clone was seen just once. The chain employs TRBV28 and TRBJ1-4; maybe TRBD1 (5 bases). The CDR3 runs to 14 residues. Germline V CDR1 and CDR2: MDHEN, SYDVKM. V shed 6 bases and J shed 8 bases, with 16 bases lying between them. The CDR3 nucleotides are TGTGCCAGCAGACCCGTGGGGGGTCAAGAAAAACTGTTTTTT. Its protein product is CASRPVGGQEKLFF.

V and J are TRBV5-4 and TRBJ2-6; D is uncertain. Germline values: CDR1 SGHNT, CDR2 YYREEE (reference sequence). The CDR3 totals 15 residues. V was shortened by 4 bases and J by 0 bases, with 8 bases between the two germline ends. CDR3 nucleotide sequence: TGTGCCAGCAGCCCCGACAACTCTGGGGCCAACGTCCTGACTTTC. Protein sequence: CASSPDNSGANVLTF. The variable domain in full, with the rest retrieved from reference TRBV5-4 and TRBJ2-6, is ETGVTQSPTHLIKTRGQQVTLRCSSQSGHNTVSWYQQALGQGPQFIFQYYREEENGRGNFPPRFSGLQFPNYSSELNVNALELDDSALYLCASSPDNSGANVLTFGAGSRLTVL.

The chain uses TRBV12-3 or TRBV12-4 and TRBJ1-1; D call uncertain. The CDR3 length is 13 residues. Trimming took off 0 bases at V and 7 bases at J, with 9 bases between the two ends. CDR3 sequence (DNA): TGTGCCAGCAGTTTAGCGAGGTCGTTTGAAGCTTTCTTT. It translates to CASSLARSFEAFF.

CDR3 in amino acids: CASSVVMGGRGLNTEAFF. In nucleotides, the CDR3 is TGTGCCAGCAGCGTCGTAATGGGGGGGCGGGGGCTGAACACTGAAGCTTTCTTT. The chain couples TRBV9 to TRBJ1-1, with a possible D match to TRBD1 (6 bases). The germline V and J ends were trimmed by 2 bases and 0 bases, with 20 bases remaining between them. Germline CDR1 is SGDLS and CDR2 is YYNGEE. The length of the CDR3 is 18 residues.

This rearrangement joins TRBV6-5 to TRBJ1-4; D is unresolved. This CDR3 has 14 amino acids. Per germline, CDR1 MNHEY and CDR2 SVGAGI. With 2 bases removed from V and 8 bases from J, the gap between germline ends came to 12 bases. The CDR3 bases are TGTGCCAGCAGTTACATAAATGGGAGGGAAAAACTGTTTTTT. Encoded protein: CASSYINGREKLFF.

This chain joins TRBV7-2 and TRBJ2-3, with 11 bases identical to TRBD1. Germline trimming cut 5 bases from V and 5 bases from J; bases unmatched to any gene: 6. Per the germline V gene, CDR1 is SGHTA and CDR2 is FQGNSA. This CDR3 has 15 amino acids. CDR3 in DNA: TGTGCCAGCAGCACCGGGACAGGGGGTCGAGATACGCAGTATTTT. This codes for CASSTGTGGRDTQYF.

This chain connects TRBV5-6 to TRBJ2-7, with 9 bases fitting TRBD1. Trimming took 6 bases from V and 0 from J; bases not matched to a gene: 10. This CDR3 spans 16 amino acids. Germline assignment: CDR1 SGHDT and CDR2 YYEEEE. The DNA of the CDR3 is TGTGCCAGCATCCGGACAGGGGCCATGGACTCCTACGAGCAGTACTTC. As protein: CASIRTGAMDSYEQYF.